The 14 T cell receptor beta chains reported below all come from one sample, sequenced in a study of blood T cell repertoires in COVID-19. Sequencing was performed with immunoSEQ multiplex PCR; in TCRdb, only in-frame clones are kept and a portion is missing. The table shows more than 200,000 clones, with roughly 90% occurring only once. The sequencing sample was made of PBMCs or T cells enriched from blood (not recorded which). The receptors come from a woman younger than 45 with acute COVID-19.

V is TRBV2 and J is TRBJ2-7, with D unclear. This CDR3 is 13 amino acids long. V lost 7 bases and J lost 3, with 13 bases in between. Looked up from germline, CDR1 is SNHLY and CDR2 is FYNNEI. DNA of the CDR3: TGTGCCAGCAACCGGGTAACGTACTACGAGCAGTACTTC. It codes for CASNRVTYYEQYF.

This sequence joins TRBV6-6 and TRBJ1-4; 12 bases are a match to TRBD1. The CDR3 contains 16 residues. The V and J ends lost 8 bases and 3 bases, in that order; junction bases with no gene match: 7. Germline V gives CDR1 MNHNY, CDR2 SVGAGI (reference sequence). The CDR3 reads CASRDRGRVANEKLFF. CDR3 in DNA: TGTGCCAGCCGGGACAGGGGGCGCGTAGCTAATGAAAAACTGTTTTTT.

This clone is a singleton in its sample. Other DNA sequences in the same sample also yield this CDR3. V gene TRBV7-9 combines with J gene TRBJ2-7; no reliable D call. CDR3 length: 11 amino acids. The germline V gene encodes CDR1 SEHNR and CDR2 FQNEAQ (reference sequence). The V end lost 4 bases, the J end lost 4 bases, and 5 bases lay between the germline ends. The CDR3 sequence is CASSSTYEQYF. As DNA, the CDR3 is TGTGCCAGCAGCTCAACATACGAGCAGTACTTC. Full variable domain (outside the CDR3, taken from reference TRBV7-9 and TRBJ2-7): DTGVSQNPRHKITKRGQNVTFRCDPISEHNRLYWYRQTLGQGPEFLTYFQNEAQLEKSRLLSDRFSAERPKGSFSTLEIQRTEQGDSAMYLCASSSTYEQYFGPGTRLTVT.

The chain joins TRBV5-1 to TRBJ2-1, with 13 bases that match TRBD2. Germline V gives CDR1 SGHRS, CDR2 YFSETQ. This CDR3 is 19 amino acids long. Trimming removed 1 base from V and 3 bases from J; junction bases left unmatched: 10. CDR3 DNA: TGCGCCAGCAGCTTGTGGACTAGCGGGAGCCCCTTAAGCTACAATGAGCAGTTCTTC. Translation gives CASSLWTSGSPLSYNEQFF.

The chain recombines TRBV28 with TRBJ2-7; weak D call: TRBD1 (7 bases). The CDR3 is 15 amino acids. Germline values: CDR1 MDHEN, CDR2 SYDVKM. V was pared by 1 base and J by 3 bases, with 13 bases between. The CDR3 coding sequence is TGTGCCAGCAGTTTATACAGGGGAGGAGACTACGAGCAGTACTTC. It yields the protein CASSLYRGGDYEQYF.

This sequence joins TRBV12-3 or TRBV12-4 and TRBJ2-1, with D possibly TRBD1 on 6 matching bases. The CDR3 is 13 amino acids. Trimming removed 6 bases at V and 5 bases at J, with 11 bases between. CDR3 bases: TGTGCCAGCAGGGACAGCGGAGACAATGAGCAGTTCTTC. Protein: CASRDSGDNEQFF.

This rearrangement joins TRBV18 to TRBJ1-1; the D gene is possibly TRBD1 (6 bases). The germline V gene has CDR1 KGHSH and CDR2 LQKENI. This CDR3 has 12 residues. V lost 5 bases and J lost 7, with 11 bases in between. The CDR3 region is CASSENRDEAFF. The CDR3, as DNA: TGTGCCAGCTCAGAAAACAGGGATGAAGCTTTCTTT.

This clone was seen a handful of times. This chain connects TRBV7-2 to TRBJ1-2; unclear D gene. V was shortened by 3 bases and J by 1 base, with 6 bases between the two germline ends. CDR3 length: 13 amino acids. Germline CDR1 reads SGHTA; CDR2 reads FQGNSA. DNA for the CDR3: TGTGCCAGCAGCTTTCCCGGTAACTATGGCTACACCTTC. Protein sequence: CASSFPGNYGYTF.

At least ten counts were recorded for this clone. V gene TRBV27 combines with J gene TRBJ1-1; 8 nucleotides line up with TRBD1. Germline lookup yields CDR1 MNHEY and CDR2 SMNVEV (reference sequence). With 2 bases clipped from V and 5 bases from J, the junction kept 4 bases outside the gene matches. This CDR3 has 14 amino acids. CDR3 amino acids: CASSLDRGLTEAFF. The CDR3 DNA follows: TGTGCCAGCAGTTTAGACAGGGGTTTGACTGAAGCTTTCTTT.

V and J are TRBV19 and TRBJ1-6, with TRBD1 matching over 8 bases. The germline CDR1 and CDR2 sequences are LNHDA and SQIVND (reference sequence). Trimming cost V 10 bases and J 2 bases; bases outside gene matches: 10. This CDR3 region has 16 residues. CDR3 sequence (DNA): TGTGCCACCAGGACAGGGCCCGGTGCCTATAATTCACCCCTCCACTTT. Translating gives CATRTGPGAYNSPLHF.

The CDR3 loop reads CSADRDSPLHF. The CDR3 DNA sequence: TGCAGTGCTGACAGGGATTCACCCCTCCACTTT. This chain connects TRBV20-1 to TRBJ1-6; 7 positions match TRBD1. This CDR3 is 11 amino acids long. V shed 5 bases, J shed 8 bases, and the junction held 0 bases outside the gene matches. Germline V gives CDR1 DFQATT, CDR2 SNEGSKA (reference sequence).

The chain joins TRBV6-2 or TRBV6-3 to TRBJ2-7, with a tentative D call TRBD2 (5 bases). Germline-derived CDR1 and CDR2 are MNHEY and SVGEGT. The V end was cut by 0 bases, the J end by 4 bases, with 13 bases between. This CDR3 is built from 15 residues. The CDR3 loop is CASSYSGLAPYEQYF. The CDR3 DNA reads as TGTGCCAGCAGTTACTCCGGCCTAGCCCCGTACGAGCAGTACTTC.

J is TRBJ2-7 and V is TRBV28; perhaps TRBD1 as D (6 bases). The CDR3 contains 14 residues. V was shortened by 4 bases and J by 2 bases, with 12 bases between the two germline ends. The germline V gene encodes CDR1 MDHEN and CDR2 SYDVKM. CDR3 residues: CASSWDKETYEQYF. The CDR3 region has the DNA TGTGCCAGCAGTTGGGACAAGGAAACCTACGAGCAGTACTTC.

In the case of this clone: Distinct nucleotide sequences in the sample also encode this CDR3. The chain carries TRBV18 and TRBJ2-3, with 12 bases matching TRBD2. Per the germline V gene, CDR1 is KGHSH and CDR2 is LQKENI. The length of the CDR3 is 16 residues. V was pared by 2 bases and J by 1 base, with 1 base of the junction left unmatched. CDR3: CASSPRLAGGTDTQYF. In DNA, the CDR3 is TGTGCCAGCTCACCAAGACTAGCGGGGGGCACAGATACGCAGTATTTT.